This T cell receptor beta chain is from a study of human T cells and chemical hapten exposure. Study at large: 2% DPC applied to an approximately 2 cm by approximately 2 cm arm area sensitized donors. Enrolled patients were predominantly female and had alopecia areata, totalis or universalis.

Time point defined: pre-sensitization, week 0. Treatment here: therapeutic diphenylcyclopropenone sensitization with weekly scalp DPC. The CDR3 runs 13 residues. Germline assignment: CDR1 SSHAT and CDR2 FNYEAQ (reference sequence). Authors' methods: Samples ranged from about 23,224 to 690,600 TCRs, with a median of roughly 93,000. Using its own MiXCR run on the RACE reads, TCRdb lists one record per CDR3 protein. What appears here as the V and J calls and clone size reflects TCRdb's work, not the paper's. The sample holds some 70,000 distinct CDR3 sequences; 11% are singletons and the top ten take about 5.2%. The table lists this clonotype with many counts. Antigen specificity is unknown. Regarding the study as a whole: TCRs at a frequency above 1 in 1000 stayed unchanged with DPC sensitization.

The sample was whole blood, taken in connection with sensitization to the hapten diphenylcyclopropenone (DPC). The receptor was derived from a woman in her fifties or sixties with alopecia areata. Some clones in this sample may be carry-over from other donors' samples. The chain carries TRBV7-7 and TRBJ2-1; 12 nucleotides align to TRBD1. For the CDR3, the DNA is TGTGCTATCGGGACAGGGGGCGGGAATGAGCAGTTCTTC. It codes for CAIGTGGGNEQFF.